This T cell receptor beta chain was sequenced during a study of regulatory T cells in long-lasting Graves disease. Study observations and caveats: Accuracy was perhaps lowered by the small sample size. Repertoires from persistent disease leaned toward TRBV28, TRBJ1-2 and TRBJ2-5. Peripheral blood, not thyroid tissue, was the sole material studied.

Time point described: persistent/refractory GD, antithyroid drugs over 5 years with positive TRAb. PBMC RNA was the source of the TCR library. EDTA tubes were used for drawing 8.5 to 9 milliliters of peripheral blood. Deletions cut 3 bases from V and 2 bases from J, with 9 bases between. The CDR3 is 14 residues long. CDR1 is KGHDR, CDR2 SFDVKD, per germline. Investigators prepared the TCR beta libraries by applying iRepertoire HTBI primers and Arm-PCR of CDR3 regions. TCRdb recomputed calls from the multiplex PCR reads with MiXCR, one row per CDR3 protein. Of 450,000 or so distinct CDR3 sequences listed, under 25% are singletons. This clonotype was counted many times. Its antigen remains unidentified.

The origin of this receptor is a female donor with Graves disease. The genes are TRBV24-1 and TRBJ2-5; a possible D gene is TRBD2 (6 bases). The specimen comprised peripheral blood mononuclear cells (PBMCs), sampled when the disease was refractory, from a patient treated with antithyroid drugs. CDR3 bases: TGTGCCACCAGTGATGCCGGGACTCAAGAGACCCAGTACTTC. Translating it yields CATSDAGTQETQYF.